This T cell receptor (beta chain) was obtained from a study of T cells in Graves' hyperthyroidism and ophthalmopathy. Overall study context: The authors collected peripheral blood at initial diagnosis, before any treatment. General study points: Blood shared most expanded thyroid clonotypes above 0.001.

The CDR3 runs to 14 residues. The V gene end was trimmed by 6 bases and the J gene end by 5 bases; junction bases not matched to a gene: 7. Germline loops: CDR1 DFQATT, CDR2 SNEGSKA (reference sequence). Among the patients, aged 18 to 65, hyperthyroidism was newly diagnosed and had lasted under 2 months. Based on clinical symptoms, serum thyroxine and TRAb, thyroid ultrasound and orbital computed tomography, diagnoses were reached. What was amplified from RNA transcripts were TCR beta CDR3 regions. In the first-round RT-PCR of the TCR CDR3, the HTBI primer set was used. TCRdb re-analysed the multiplex PCR reads in MiXCR, keeping a single row per CDR3 protein. The sample records hundreds of thousands of distinct CDR3 sequences, about 12% being singletons. At least ten counts were recorded for this clonotype. The antigen is not known.

This receptor was identified in a woman under 30 with Graves' hyperthyroidism. The material sequenced was blood. The chain joins TRBV20-1 to TRBJ2-3, with 11 bases lining up with TRBD2. The CDR3 here is CSAQGLAGGDTQYF. In DNA form, the CDR3 reads TGCAGTGCCCAAGGTCTAGCGGGGGGAGATACGCAGTATTTT.